This T cell receptor (beta chain) originates from a study of CD8 T cells in ankylosing spondylitis. Deletions cut 4 bases from V and 4 bases from J, with 14 bases between. The length of the CDR3 is 15 residues. Looked up from germline, CDR1 is MNHNS and CDR2 is SASEGT. Scientists made TCR beta libraries using quantitative 5'-RACE with molecular barcodes. Using its own MiXCR run on the 5' RACE reads, TCRdb lists one record per CDR3 protein. The table includes 180,000 or so distinct CDR3 sequences, around a tenth detected once. Study observations and caveats: Clones linked to disease, bearing a CD8+ phenotype, were relatively rare in peripheral blood. Characteristic, it appeared, of ankylosing spondylitis blood was a TCR beta motif of 7 or 8 highly homologous variants. As reported, disease-linked clones showed significant enrichment in matched ankylosing spondylitis synovial fluid.

This clonotype was detected ten times or more. What it recognizes is unknown. The V gene is TRBV6-1, the J gene TRBJ2-1; D may be TRBD2 (6 bases). The sequence was obtained from a male donor with ankylosing spondylitis or in good health (not recorded which). The sequenced sample consisted of blood, either unsorted or a sorted T cell fraction (not recorded which). The CDR3 coding sequence is TGTGCCAGCAGTGTTTCGGGACTGGTATACAATGAGCAGTTCTTC. Protein: CASSVSGLVYNEQFF.